This T cell receptor (beta chain) was retrieved from a study of cytomegalovirus exposure and HLA in healthy donors (dated by TCRdb to about 2017). Describing the broader study: According to an earlier analysis of around 600 of the donors, about 180 million T cells yielded over 90 million unique TCR beta sequences and 276 Gb of sequence data. An early release covering roughly 640 HLA-typed donors comprised approximately 300 gigabases of sequencing data and some 79 million unique TCR sequences. Of the approximately 400 genotyped donors, 65% to 90% fell in the genetic ancestry cluster associated with self-reported Caucasian donors. The study aimed to test whether signatures of past pathogen exposure could be identified by cataloging public T cell receptors. The study profiled the T cell repertoires of some 610 subjects by immunosequencing and related them to cytomegalovirus serostatus. Besides the first cohort of roughly 700 subjects, a separate validation cohort made up of roughly 120 different subjects was used. High-throughput TCR immunosequencing, statistical association of individual TCRs with disease status, and machine learning were combined to predict cytomegalovirus infection status. A later analysis re-analyzed previously published TCR beta repertoires from 500 to 700 donors and added high-resolution HLA genotyping to study TCR occurrence patterns. The later analysis used no new phenotypic data to find candidate immune exposures, relying instead on TCR beta sequences and their occurrence across donors. To decide whether each TCR beta V gene segment behaved as functional or pseudogenic, an earlier analysis of some 600 of the donors relied on high-throughput TCR beta sequencing. Donor age, sex, ethnicity and CMV serostatus were compiled together with the repertoire data. Genome-wide SNP genotypes for about 60% of the roughly 700 donors were used in a later genetic analysis, which treated that subset as a discovery cohort. Every discovery cohort repertoire had been produced on one sequencing platform. HLA typing covered class I and class II loci at four-digit resolution. Typing coverage differed by locus: A, B, C, DRB1 and DQB1 were typed in about 629-630 donors, DQA1 in about 500, DPA1 in 606, and DPB1 in 450 to 490. Because of strong linkage in the cohort, roughly five DR-DQ haplotypes were treated as single units for association and clustering. Among some 400 genotyped donors of the cohort, an average of around 240,000 unique TCR beta nucleotide sequences was sequenced per donor, of which about 18% were non-productive.

From the cysteine up to the phenylalanine, the CDR3 has a length of 16 residues. Kept here is only the CDR3 DNA, which spans 48 bases and is read in frame from base 1. CDR1 and CDR2, looked up from the germline V gene (reference sequence), are SEHNR and FQNEAQ. Clipping removes 3 bases from V and 9 bases from J, with 7 as the unmatched junction base count. In the case of this clone: Its antigen has not been determined. The sample holds no much larger clone one base away, and base qualities are not on file.

General conclusions and limits of the study: In both the original and validation cohorts, the classifier was reported to diagnose cytomegalovirus status with high specificity and sensitivity. Only TCR beta chains were sequenced in this cohort, and the absence of alpha or paired-chain data limited detectable features. A further reported finding was that TCR beta sequences accurately predicted the HLA-A and HLA-B alleles for most subjects in the first cohort. Because counts were too low, some 17 rarely observed V segments, including chromosome 9 orphons, were excluded from the earlier analysis of around 590 of the donors. A later genetic analysis reported fewer N-insertions in productive TCRs among donors in an Asian-associated ancestry cluster than the approximately 700-donor mean. Most TCR sequences were seen in very few donors, while some public TCRs were found in many individuals. In vitro tests confirmed that a few of the cytomegalovirus-associated TCR beta chains recognize cytomegalovirus antigens. A later analysis associated 16,951 TCR beta sequences with specific HLA alleles at a false discovery rate of 0.05. A cluster of highly shared sequence variants was judged likely to represent a technical artifact of the sequencing pipeline. In a later analysis, HLA-associated TCR beta chains showed more clonal expansion and lower generation probabilities than non-associated chains that were equally common. Assigning TCR associations to individual alleles was difficult when HLA alleles, especially DR and DQ, strongly co-occurred. The authors suggested that the approach could potentially be extended to other disease states and immunological phenotypes. In the study, 150 to 200 TCR beta chains were listed as associated with cytomegalovirus. Roughly uniform sequencing depth across donors was assumed in presence/absence analyses, although this assumption may not hold. According to a later analysis, parvovirus B19, influenza, CMV and Epstein-Barr virus appeared linked to several top co-occurrence clusters. Some IMGT-functional V segments, including TRBV6-2 and TRBV6-3, could not be told apart with the 87-base-pair reads, so those segments were excluded. For the cohort, immune exposure information was limited to CMV serostatus. An earlier analysis of roughly 570 of the donors showed that most TCR beta V segments appeared in productive rearrangements either about 87% or about 30% of the time, which broadly matched IMGT annotations. Correlated functional status among segregating V segments might be attributable to linkage disequilibrium, but an unknown experimental factor could not be ruled out. A later analysis found that most CMV-associated TCR beta chains appeared HLA-restricted, with HLA associations seemingly driven largely by CMV exposure. In a later genetic analysis, a missense DCLRE1C variant was associated with V-gene and J-gene trimming of TCR beta chains, and the association was replicated in an independent cohort. Because HLA typing was missing for some donors at each locus, association tests included only the typed subset. In a later analysis, TCR association rates were found to vary across HLA loci, with the most associated TCRs seen for DRB1 alleles and the fewest for HLA-C alleles.

The cohort comprised 670 or so healthy bone marrow donors. At the time of sampling, every cohort member was nominally healthy, though immune exposures that went unrecorded were likely present. The donor was CMV seropositive and was included in the group of approximately 300 seropositive cohort members. Each donor provided a peripheral blood sample, and peripheral blood mononuclear cells were used for TCR beta sequencing. Genomic DNA was extracted from the blood cell samples with the Qiagen DNeasy Blood Extraction Kit. The library was built by means of the immunoSEQ multiplex PCR assay. For the multiplex PCR, a mixture combining 60 forward primers for TCR Vbeta segments and 13 reverse primers for TCR Jbeta segments was used. The CDR3 region of rearranged TCR beta genes was amplified from genomic DNA with a multiplex PCR assay. The amplified TCR beta libraries were sequenced on the Illumina HiSeq System as 87-base-pair reads. The published analysis was carried out like this. Across the 500 to 750 repertoires, a later analysis counted 75 million to 90 million unique TCR beta chains, approximately 12 million of which were shared by at least two donors. Raw reads were error-corrected and collapsed into unique sequences with a nearest-neighbor algorithm that merged closely related sequences to remove PCR and sequencing errors. Alignment of CDR3 sequences to IMGT reference sequences was used to assign V, D and J gene segments. For a sequence to be retained, a match of at least six nucleotides was required to both a V gene segment and a J gene segment. A rearrangement was called productive if the CDR3 had no stop codons and remained in frame with V and J, and every other rearrangement was called non-productive. CDR3 was defined according to IMGT convention as the region running from the second conserved V-encoded cysteine to the conserved J-encoded phenylalanine. The earlier analysis of around 640 of the donors excluded sequences that lacked an unambiguous match to a single V gene segment. An earlier analysis of some 610 of the donors called V segments functional above 56.7% productive rearrangements and segregating when the between-donor standard deviation exceeded 5%. A statistical classification framework was developed to diagnose cytomegalovirus status using the catalog of TCR beta chain sequences. In a later analysis, TCR nucleotide sequences were compared against IMGT/GENE-DB human TR gene sequences so that V and J genes could be assigned. In a later analysis, CDR3 sequences and most-parsimonious VDJ recombination scenarios were assigned using the TCRdist pipeline. In a later analysis, each TCR beta chain was defined by its CDR3 amino acid sequence together with its V-gene family, and reads lacking a unique V-gene family were excluded. As a way to deal with suspected cross-contamination and a sequencing artifact, a later analysis dropped more than 500 nucleotide sequences that were highly shared and had low generation probability. In a later analysis, a clonal expansion index for each public chain was calculated from normalized within-repertoire ranks of inferred template counts. Generation probabilities in a later analysis came from a VDJ recombination model fitted to out-of-frame rearrangements, and those results were checked against IGoR. In a later analysis, hypergeometric tests were used to score TCR-TCR, TCR-HLA and TCR-CMV co-occurrence, with a repertoire-size bias correction applied to TCR pairs. To estimate false discovery rates, a later analysis permuted the HLA or CMV assignments 20 times. In a later analysis, co-occurring TCRs were grouped using DBSCAN, and TCRdist sequence similarity was added for clustering within HLA-allele-positive subsets. Repertoires with fewer than 30,000 or more than 120,000 public chains, plus five repertoires with anomalous nucleotide sharing, were excluded from co-occurrence clustering. TCRdb stores this immuneACCESS table with in-frame sequences only. Part of the clones is absent; in the studies checked, under half of the shortfall reflects unresolved V genes, and no reason is known for the rest. That table gives V, J and clone size, and the DNA gave D and trimming. The sample contains about 160,000 clones, less than 90% of them found a single time. Together, the top ten hold roughly 6.3% of the sample.

Material for sequencing was PBMCs. The sequence came from a male donor in good health and CMV-seropositive. The chain couples TRBV7-9 to TRBJ2-1; TRBD2 matches 14 bases in the middle. This receptor carries the CDR3 CASSLGGLAGAGEQFF. The nucleotide sequence is TGTGCCAGCAGCTTGGGGGGACTAGCGGGAGCGGGTGAGCAGTTCTTC.